The entry below describes one T cell receptor beta chain. The antigen is not known. Different DNA sequences within this sample yield the same CDR3. This sample was included in a study of CD8+ T cells in alopecia areata. Points from the study as a whole: Relative to mice, TCR sharing across patients was less clear, a difference possibly HLA-related. For lesional scalp, especially alopecia totalis/universalis, clonality was higher than in normal scalp.

CDR3 length: 11 amino acids. Germline V gene lookup returns CDR1 DFQATT and CDR2 SNEGSKA (reference sequence). Trimming removed 6 bases at V and 4 bases at J, with 10 bases between. RNA, once extracted, was reverse transcribed into cDNA for use as the sequencing template. TCRdb's table, derived via immunoSEQ multiplex PCR, lists solely in-frame clones and lacks some. The table shows 140,000 to 150,000 clones, with approximately 56% occurring only once. This sequence originates from a human donor in good health. The V gene is TRBV20-1, the J gene TRBJ2-7; maybe TRBD2 (6 bases). The sequencing input was CD8+ T cells sorted from blood. CDR3 loop: CSARDSYEQYF. CDR3 nucleotides: TGCAGTGCCCGGGACTCGTACGAGCAGTACTTC.